Presented here are 26 T cell receptor beta chains from one specimen sequenced in a study of T cell repertoires in cytomegalovirus infection. TCRdb reprocessed the reads with MiXCR, giving one entry per CDR3 protein. The sample carries some 230,000 distinct CDR3 sequences, 22% recorded once. Sequences were obtained from CD8+ T cells from PBMCs. The receptors were gathered from a human donor in good health (CMV status not recorded). Some clones in this sample may be carry-over from other donors' samples.

This rearrangement joins TRBV27 to TRBJ2-5, with unresolved D. The CDR3 has 13 residues. With 2 bases removed from V and 3 bases from J, the gap between germline ends came to 7 bases. The V gene's germline CDR1 is MNHEY and CDR2 SMNVEV (reference sequence). The CDR3 bases are TGTGCCAGCAGTTTAGGACCTAAAGAGACCCAGTACTTC. This encodes CASSLGPKETQYF.

This clonotype was observed a handful of times. V is TRBV4-1 and J is TRBJ1-1; the D gene is possibly TRBD1 (5 bases). V dropped 0 bases and J dropped 5 bases, with 10 bases sitting between them. This CDR3 spans 14 amino acids. CDR1 MGHRA and CDR2 YSYEKL come from the germline V gene. CDR3: CASSQEKGWTEAFF. DNA of the CDR3: TGCGCCAGCAGCCAAGAAAAGGGGTGGACTGAAGCTTTCTTT.

V usage is TRBV25-1 and J usage is TRBJ1-2; TRBD1 matches 7 bases. V trimming: 2 bases; J trimming: 12 bases; junction bases outside the gene matches: 3. This CDR3 is built from 11 residues. Germline-derived CDR1 and CDR2 are MGHDK and SYGVNS. Here the CDR3 reads CASSEGQEDTF. CDR3 coding DNA: TGTGCCAGCAGTGAAGGACAGGAGGACACCTTC.

At least ten counts were recorded for this clonotype. CDR3 in amino acids: CASRDHTDTQYF. The CDR3 coding sequence is TGTGCCAGCAGAGATCACACAGATACGCAGTATTTT. This chain uses TRBV7-8 with TRBJ2-3; D unresolved. CDR3 length: 12 residues. The germline V and J ends were trimmed by 6 bases and 2 bases, with 6 bases remaining between them. Germline V gene data show CDR1 as SGHVS and CDR2 as FQNEAQ. Supplemented by reference TRBV7-8 and TRBJ2-3, the full variable domain reads GAGVSQSPRYKVAKRGQDVALRCDPISGHVSLFWYQQALGQGPEFLTYFQNEAQLDKSGLPSDRFFAERPEGSVSTLKIQRTQQEDSAVYLCASRDHTDTQYFGPGTRLTVL.

This clonotype was seen a handful of times. The chain couples TRBV5-1 to TRBJ1-1, with TRBD1 identical over 7 bases. V lost 3 bases to trimming and J lost 8 bases; unmatched junction nucleotides: 7. The germline gives CDR1 SGHRS, CDR2 YFSETQ. The CDR3 loop spans 13 amino acids. CDR3 protein: CASSYGDREEAFF. Here the CDR3 DNA reads TGCGCCAGCAGCTATGGTGACAGGGAGGAAGCTTTCTTT.

This clonotype was detected many times. The rearrangement joins TRBV5-4 to TRBJ2-7; the match to TRBD2 covers 7 bases. The CDR3 totals 14 residues. J gave up 1 base and V 3 bases, and 4 bases lay outside the gene matches. CDR1 and CDR2 (germline): SGHNT, YYREEE (reference sequence). The CDR3 DNA reads as TGTGCCAGCAGCTCGACGGGGGGATCCTACGAGCAGTACTTC. It is translated as CASSSTGGSYEQYF.

This chain joins TRBV4-2 and TRBJ2-3; no clear D. CDR1 is LGHNA, CDR2 YNFKEQ, per germline. The CDR3 has 15 residues. V was pared by 2 bases and J by 3 bases, with 12 bases between. Here the CDR3 reads CASSQPPASTDTQYF. CDR3 bases: TGTGCCAGCAGCCAACCCCCGGCTAGTACAGATACGCAGTATTTT.

This chain joins TRBV7-9 and TRBJ1-1; D unclear. There are 13 residues in the CDR3. Germline V gene lookup returns CDR1 SEHNR and CDR2 FQNEAQ (reference sequence). Trimming took 2 bases from V and 6 from J, leaving 10 bases between them. The DNA for the CDR3 is TGTGCCAGCAGCTTAAAGTTCGAGGCTGAAGCTTTCTTT. Protein sequence: CASSLKFEAEAFF.

This clonotype appeared a few times. The rearrangement uses TRBV9 and TRBJ2-1, with 7 bases aligning to TRBD2. Germline values: CDR1 SGDLS, CDR2 YYNGEE. Trimming at V came to 3 bases and at J to 10 bases, leaving 16 bases not matched to a gene. There are 16 residues in the CDR3. The CDR3, as DNA: TGTGCCAGCAGCGATACTAGGGCGGGGGACGGGTTGGAGCAGTTCTTC. Its translation: CASSDTRAGDGLEQFF. The whole variable domain, filled in from reference TRBV9 and TRBJ2-1, reads DSGVTQTPKHLITATGQRVTLRCSPRSGDLSVYWYQQSLDQGLQFLIQYYNGEERAKGNILERFSAQQFPDLHSELNLSSLELGDSALYFCASSDTRAGDGLEQFFGPGTRLTVL.

The rearrangement uses TRBV7-3 and TRBJ1-3, with 7 bases matching TRBD1. The ends lost 7 bases at V and 7 bases at J; junction bases unmatched: 7. CDR1 is SGHTA and CDR2 is FQGTGA in the germline V gene. The CDR3 runs to 13 residues. This chain's CDR3 is CASTTGDSNTIYF. The CDR3 nucleotides read TGTGCCAGCACTACAGGGGATTCGAACACCATATATTTT. Combining the CDR3 with reference TRBV7-3 and TRBJ1-3 gives the whole variable domain GAGVSQTPSNKVTEKGKYVELRCDPISGHTALYWYRQSLGQGPEFLIYFQGTGAADDSGLPNDRFFAVRPEGSVSTLKIQRTERGDSAVYLCASTTGDSNTIYFGEGSWLTVV.

V gene TRBV27 combines with J gene TRBJ2-2, with D hard to call. CDR3 length: 15 amino acids. Trimming shortened V by 3 bases and J by 3 bases, and 11 bases separated the two germline ends. Germline CDR1 and CDR2: MNHEY and SMNVEV (reference sequence). This CDR3 is CASSFMSGHTGELFF. CDR3 nucleotide sequence: TGTGCCAGCAGTTTCATGTCAGGACACACCGGGGAGCTGTTTTTT.

This clonotype has a handful of counts. The chain has TRBV11-2 and TRBJ2-7, with TRBD1 identical over 7 bases. The CDR3 is made up of 13 amino acids. The germline V gene has CDR1 SGHAT and CDR2 FQNNGV. V trimming: 7 bases; J trimming: 4 bases; junction bases outside the gene matches: 7. This chain's CDR3 is CASTGQVRYEQYF. CDR3 in DNA: TGTGCCAGCACCGGACAGGTTAGGTACGAGCAGTACTTC. The whole variable domain, filled in from reference TRBV11-2 and TRBJ2-7, reads EAGVAQSPRYKIIEKRQSVAFWCNPISGHATLYWYQQILGQGPKLLIQFQNNGVVDDSQLPKDRFSAERLKGVDSTLKIQPAKLEDSAVYLCASTGQVRYEQYFGPGTRLTVT.

This clonotype was detected only a few times. The rearrangement links TRBV2 to TRBJ2-5; D might be TRBD1 (5 bases). Per the germline V gene, CDR1 is SNHLY and CDR2 is FYNNEI. Trimming took off 8 bases at V and 5 bases at J, with 15 bases between the two ends. CDR3 length: 13 amino acids. The CDR3 here is CASPYGQGETQYF. The CDR3 DNA is TGTGCCAGCCCTTATGGCCAGGGCGAGACCCAGTACTTC.

This clonotype has a handful of counts. The DNA of the CDR3 is TGTGCCAGCAGCTCCCTTCGGGGGTTTCCCTACGAGCAGTACTTC. This sequence encodes CASSSLRGFPYEQYF. The J gene is TRBJ2-7, the V gene TRBV5-4; D is perhaps TRBD2 (6 bases). CDR3 length: 15 amino acids. Germline assignment: CDR1 SGHNT and CDR2 YYREEE (reference sequence). Trimming shortened V by 3 bases and J by 2 bases, and 15 bases separated the two germline ends.

As concerns this clonotype: A much larger clone sits a single nucleotide away, making a read error possible. This CDR3 is CASSIPSYGQFF. CDR3 coding DNA: TGTGCCAGCAGCATCCCTAGCTATGGGCAGTTCTTC. V and J are TRBV7-8 and TRBJ2-1, with D perhaps matching TRBD2 (5 bases). This CDR3 is built from 12 residues. Trimming removed 5 bases from V and 12 bases from J, with 14 bases in between. Germline V CDR1 and CDR2: SGHVS, FQNEAQ.

This sequence joins TRBV20-1 and TRBJ1-5, with 7 bases matching TRBD1. This CDR3 is 14 amino acids long. V lost 3 bases to trimming and J lost 3 bases; unmatched junction nucleotides: 5. Germline lookup yields CDR1 DFQATT and CDR2 SNEGSKA (reference sequence). CDR3 DNA: TGCAGTGCTAGCGACAGGGACCCCAATCAGCCCCAGCATTTT. Protein sequence: CSASDRDPNQPQHF.

The CDR3 here is CASSPGGGGNYGYTF. For the CDR3, the DNA is TGTGCCAGCAGTCCCGGGGGTGGAGGGAACTATGGCTACACCTTC. The gene calls are TRBV12-3 or TRBV12-4 and TRBJ1-2, with a weak D call TRBD1 (5 bases). The CDR3 length is 15 residues. Trimming left V 5 bases short and J 2 bases short, with 15 bases between.

This clonotype was seen repeatedly, ten times or more. V and J are TRBV28 and TRBJ1-5, with TRBD1 matching 8 bases. The CDR3 runs 15 residues. V was pared by 2 bases and J by 6 bases, with 6 bases of the junction left unmatched. Germline CDR1 reads MDHEN; CDR2 reads SYDVKM. The CDR3 loop reads CASSLGQGESQPQHF. CDR3 coding DNA: TGTGCCAGCAGTTTAGGACAGGGAGAGAGTCAGCCCCAGCATTTT.

The chain is built from TRBV10-3 and TRBJ2-1; D remains unclear. The V gene lost 0 bases and the J gene lost 5 bases, with 14 bases spanning the gap. The V gene's germline CDR1 is ENHRY and CDR2 SYGVKD. The CDR3 is made up of 16 amino acids. CDR3 DNA sequence: TGTGCCATCAGTGAGTCGTTCACCCACCTGAACAATGAGCAGTTCTTC. Amino acids: CAISESFTHLNNEQFF.

This clonotype was recorded at least ten times. The genes are TRBV28 and TRBJ1-2, with D possibly TRBD1 on 5 matching bases. Per the germline V gene, CDR1 is MDHEN and CDR2 is SYDVKM. This CDR3 region has 14 residues. V lost 3 bases, J lost 3 bases, and 11 bases lay in between. The CDR3 is CASSLIRGDYGYTF. Here the CDR3 DNA reads TGTGCCAGCAGTTTGATTCGGGGGGACTATGGCTACACCTTC.

This chain uses TRBV28 with TRBJ2-3, with TRBD1 matching 9 bases. Trimming took 5 bases from V and 4 from J; bases not matched to a gene: 1. Per germline, CDR1 MDHEN and CDR2 SYDVKM. The CDR3 length is 13 residues. CDR3 bases: TGTGCCAGCAGTCGGGACAGGGCAGATACGCAGTATTTT. Amino acid sequence: CASSRDRADTQYF.

This clonotype appeared a few times. The chain carries TRBV28 and TRBJ1-6, with D possibly TRBD1 on 6 matching bases. The CDR3 is 17 amino acids. Germline CDR1 reads MDHEN; CDR2 reads SYDVKM. Trimming left V 8 bases short and J 2 bases short, with 19 bases between. The CDR3 bases are TGTGCCAGCCGGCCTAGGGGGAAATTCCCCTATAATTCACCCCTCCACTTT. It encodes CASRPRGKFPYNSPLHF.

The V call is TRBV19, the J call TRBJ2-7; TRBD1 agrees at 8 bases. The trim removed 5 bases at V and 3 bases at J, leaving 9 bases unmatched. This CDR3 comprises 15 residues. The germline CDR1 and CDR2 sequences are LNHDA and SQIVND (reference sequence). The CDR3 reads CASSGYGQGVYEQYF. The CDR3 DNA reads as TGTGCCAGTAGTGGCTACGGACAGGGTGTCTACGAGCAGTACTTC. Together with reference TRBV19 and TRBJ2-7, the CDR3 gives the full variable domain: DGGITQSPKYLFRKEGQNVTLSCEQNLNHDAMYWYRQDPGQGLRLIYYSQIVNDFQKGDIAEGYSVSREKKESFPLTVTSAQKNPTAFYLCASSGYGQGVYEQYFGPGTRLTVT.

This clonotype has at least ten counts. This chain joins TRBV7-6 and TRBJ2-3, with no clear D. The V end lost 1 base, the J end lost 3 bases, and 5 bases lay between the germline ends. From germline, CDR1 is SGHVS and CDR2 FNYEAQ. CDR3 length equals 13 residues. The CDR3 spells CASSLDLTDTQYF. In nucleotides, the CDR3 is TGTGCCAGCAGCTTAGATTTGACAGATACGCAGTATTTT. Variable domain in full (rest from reference TRBV7-6 and TRBJ2-3): GAGVSQSPRYKVTKRGQDVALRCDPISGHVSLYWYRQALGQGPEFLTYFNYEAQQDKSGLPNDRFSAERPEGSISTLTIQRTEQRDSAMYRCASSLDLTDTQYFGPGTRLTVL.

This clonotype was detected ten times or more. The chain links TRBV7-2 to TRBJ2-7; no clear D gene. Per the germline V gene, CDR1 is SGHTA and CDR2 is FQGNSA. Deletions cut 2 bases from V and 5 bases from J, with 7 bases between. This CDR3 has 12 amino acids. The DNA of the CDR3 is TGTGCCAGCAGCTTAATCATCAACGAGCAGTACTTC. This encodes CASSLIINEQYF.

The rearrangement uses TRBV4-1 and TRBJ2-2; the D is unclear. This CDR3 region has 15 residues. Germline CDR1 is MGHRA and CDR2 is YSYEKL. Trimming left V 10 bases short and J 0 bases short, with 15 bases between. CDR3 in amino acids: CATTLGPTNTGELFF. The CDR3 nucleotides are TGCGCCACTACGCTCGGACCGACGAACACCGGGGAGCTGTTTTTT.